These 28 T cell receptor beta chains share one sample of origin, sequenced in a study of identical twins. Via MiXCR, TCRdb re-called the 5' RACE reads, giving one row per CDR3 protein. The table shows some 760,000 distinct CDR3 sequences, with approximately 18% occurring only once. This sample was also put to use in a study of T cells expressing NK-cell markers.

Input material: PBMCs. The receptors were gathered from a woman younger than 35 in good health.

The chain uses TRBV6-2 or TRBV6-3 and TRBJ2-1; the match to TRBD2 covers 8 bases. From germline, CDR1 is MNHEY and CDR2 SVGEGT. Losses at the gene ends were 8 bases for V and 8 bases for J; bases not matched to a gene: 5. The CDR3 covers 12 residues. The CDR3 is CASAPREDEQFF. In nucleotides, the CDR3 is TGTGCCAGCGCACCGCGGGAGGATGAGCAGTTCTTC.

This clonotype was counted a few times. The gene calls are TRBV6-5 and TRBJ2-6; D is unresolved. In germline, CDR1 is MNHEY, CDR2 SVGAGI. V lost 0 bases and J lost 15, with 15 bases in between. CDR3 length: 14 amino acids. Here the CDR3 DNA reads TGTGCCAGCAGTTACTCGTGGGTGGAACTGGCCCTGACTTTC. It yields the protein CASSYSWVELALTF.

In this sample, this clonotype turned up a few times. For the CDR3, the DNA is TGTGCCAGCAGTCCCCCTCCCCCTAGCGGGTACAATGAGCAGTTCTTC. Encoded protein: CASSPPPPSGYNEQFF. The chain employs TRBV25-1 and TRBJ2-1; TRBD2 aligns across 8 bases. V was clipped by 5 bases and J by 4 bases; unmatched bases: 10. Germline lookup yields CDR1 MGHDK and CDR2 SYGVNS. The CDR3 consists of 16 residues.

This clonotype was counted only a few times. This chain links TRBV5-1 with TRBJ1-1; 9 bases agree with TRBD1. Trimming cost V 4 bases and J 4 bases; bases outside gene matches: 5. CDR3 length: 14 amino acids. Germline V gene data show CDR1 as SGHRS and CDR2 as YFSETQ. CDR3: CASSAEGQGTEAFF. CDR3 bases: TGCGCCAGCAGCGCGGAGGGACAGGGCACTGAAGCTTTCTTT. Filled out from reference TRBV5-1 and TRBJ1-1, the complete variable domain reads KAGVTQTPRYLIKTRGQQVTLSCSPISGHRSVSWYQQTPGQGLQFLFEYFSETQRNKGNFPGRFSGRQFSNSRSEMNVSTLELGDSALYLCASSAEGQGTEAFFGQGTRLTVV.

This clonotype has a handful of counts. The junction differs from germline at one of its ends, possibly a read error. The chain joins TRBV7-2 to TRBJ1-1; the D is unclear. The CDR3 length is 13 residues. The germline gives CDR1 SGHTA, CDR2 FQGNSA. This CDR3 is CASILSWNTEAFF. CDR3 nucleotides: TGTGCCAGCATCTTATCGTGGAACACTGAAGCTTTCTTT.

The rearrangement joins TRBV7-6 to TRBJ2-6; 12 bases agree with TRBD2. J was trimmed by 0 bases and V by 5 bases; bases with no gene match: 2. Germline CDR1 reads SGHVS; CDR2 reads FNYEAQ. The CDR3 runs to 17 residues. The CDR3 loop reads CASSTGLAGSGANVLTF. CDR3 sequence (DNA): TGTGCCAGCAGCACGGGACTAGCGGGCTCTGGGGCCAACGTCCTGACTTTC. The variable domain in full, completed from reference TRBV7-6 and TRBJ2-6, reads GAGVSQSPRYKVTKRGQDVALRCDPISGHVSLYWYRQALGQGPEFLTYFNYEAQQDKSGLPNDRFSAERPEGSISTLTIQRTEQRDSAMYRCASSTGLAGSGANVLTFGAGSRLTVL.

The rearrangement links TRBV7-9 to TRBJ2-7; 7 positions agree with TRBD2. The CDR3 spans 17 residues. The V and J ends lost 6 bases and 7 bases, in that order; junction bases with no gene match: 21. Germline-derived CDR1 and CDR2 are SEHNR and FQNEAQ (reference sequence). Written as DNA, the CDR3 is TGTGCCAGCAGTCCCCGGCGGGGGAGCACTGGAGCTCGGGAGCAGTACTTC. It is translated as CASSPRRGSTGAREQYF.

This clonotype was counted at least ten times. The chain combines TRBV9 with TRBJ2-1; 8 positions agree with TRBD1. Germline V gene data show CDR1 as SGDLS and CDR2 as YYNGEE. The CDR3 spans 15 residues. The junction had 3 bases not matched to a gene; V was cut back by 2 bases and J by 2 bases. Here the CDR3 reads CASSVTGVPYNEQFF. The CDR3 nucleotides read TGTGCCAGCAGCGTGACAGGGGTGCCCTACAATGAGCAGTTCTTC.

The CDR3 reads CASTRELEQYF. CDR3 DNA: TGTGCCAGCACCAGGGAGCTCGAGCAGTACTTC. The V and J genes are TRBV2 and TRBJ2-7; D is perhaps TRBD1 or TRBD2 (5 bases each). Deletions cut 7 bases from V and 6 bases from J, with 10 bases between. The CDR3 runs 11 residues. Germline CDR1 is SNHLY and CDR2 is FYNNEI.

This clonotype turned up a few times. The chain carries TRBV9 and TRBJ1-1, with D unresolved. Trimming removed 0 bases from V and 2 bases from J, with 11 bases in between. The CDR3 runs 15 residues. Germline loops: CDR1 SGDLS, CDR2 YYNGEE. CDR3 protein: CASSVVRVGNTEAFF. The CDR3 region has the DNA TGTGCCAGCAGCGTAGTTAGGGTTGGAAACACTGAAGCTTTCTTT. Looking up the rest from reference TRBV9 and TRBJ1-1 gives the full variable domain: DSGVTQTPKHLITATGQRVTLRCSPRSGDLSVYWYQQSLDQGLQFLIQYYNGEERAKGNILERFSAQQFPDLHSELNLSSLELGDSALYFCASSVVRVGNTEAFFGQGTRLTVV.

The table lists this clonotype with a few counts. This sequence joins TRBV9 and TRBJ1-6; 10 positions agree with TRBD1. Trimming took 4 bases from V and 10 from J; bases not matched to a gene: 5. Germline V gene lookup returns CDR1 SGDLS and CDR2 YYNGEE. The CDR3 runs 14 residues. The CDR3 protein is CASSIGTGESPLHF. In nucleotides, the CDR3 is TGTGCCAGCAGCATAGGGACAGGGGAATCACCCCTCCACTTT.

The chain combines TRBV11-2 with TRBJ1-2; D ambiguous. CDR3 length: 14 amino acids. Germline values: CDR1 SGHAT, CDR2 FQNNGV. Trimming pared 3 bases from V and 4 bases from J, leaving 12 bases between. The CDR3 loop is CASSFGADTYGYTF. The DNA of the CDR3 is TGTGCCAGCAGCTTCGGAGCAGACACCTATGGCTACACCTTC.

The chain joins TRBV2 to TRBJ1-1, with D maybe TRBD1 (5 bases). There are 15 residues in the CDR3. Trimming shortened V by 6 bases and J by 4 bases, and 18 bases separated the two germline ends. The germline V gene encodes CDR1 SNHLY and CDR2 FYNNEI. CDR3 DNA sequence: TGTGCCAGCAGGCCCACATTCAGGGCAGGCACTGAAGCTTTCTTT. This encodes CASRPTFRAGTEAFF. Based on the CDR3 plus reference TRBV2 and TRBJ1-1, the full variable domain is EPEVTQTPSHQVTQMGQEVILRCVPISNHLYFYWYRQILGQKVEFLVSFYNNEISEKSEIFDDQFSVERPDGSNFTLKIRSTKLEDSAMYFCASRPTFRAGTEAFFGQGTRLTVV.

The V gene is TRBV20-1, the J gene TRBJ2-3; 9 bases are shared with TRBD2. Germline V gives CDR1 DFQATT, CDR2 SNEGSKA (reference sequence). Trimming at V came to 6 bases and at J to 4 bases, leaving 11 bases not matched to a gene. This CDR3 contains 15 residues. CDR3 sequence (DNA): TGCAGTGCGCCGGGGCCTAGCGGGATATCAGATACGCAGTATTTT. Translated: CSAPGPSGISDTQYF.

In this sample, this clonotype turned up a few times. The chain employs TRBV20-1 and TRBJ2-3; either TRBD1 or TRBD2 may supply D (5 bases each). The CDR3 contains 17 residues. Germline V lookup: CDR1 DFQATT, CDR2 SNEGSKA (reference sequence). The V end lost 5 bases, the J end lost 4 bases, and 25 bases lay between the germline ends. In DNA form, the CDR3 reads TGCAGTGCTTCTCGGGGACCCCAGGGCTCGGGCGCAGATACGCAGTATTTT. Protein sequence: CSASRGPQGSGADTQYF.

This clonotype was found a few times. The chain has TRBV7-3 and TRBJ2-3, with D perhaps TRBD1 (5 bases). CDR1 SGHTA and CDR2 FQGTGA come from the germline V gene. CDR3 length: 16 amino acids. V lost 1 base to trimming and J lost 0 bases, with 11 bases between them. CDR3 nucleotide sequence: TGTGCCAGCAGCTTAAGGGAAAAGGGGAGCACAGATACGCAGTATTTT. It codes for CASSLREKGSTDTQYF.

In this sample, this clonotype turned up a few times. This chain joins TRBV12-3 or TRBV12-4 and TRBJ2-1; D gene uncertain. This CDR3 comprises 14 residues. V lost 6 bases, J lost 2 bases, and 11 bases lay in between. The CDR3 nucleotides are TGTGCCAGCAGCCCGTTCAGTGCCTACAATGAGCAGTTCTTC. Its translation: CASSPFSAYNEQFF.

The table lists this clonotype with a few counts. The chain couples TRBV29-1 to TRBJ1-1; 10 positions agree with TRBD1. Germline lookup yields CDR1 SQVTM and CDR2 ANQGSEA. The CDR3 contains 15 residues. V gave up 7 bases and J gave up 4 bases; unmatched junction bases: 12. The CDR3 nucleotides read TGCAGCGCCCAATCCGGGACAGGGGTCGGCACTGAAGCTTTCTTT. Translating gives CSAQSGTGVGTEAFF.

This clonotype has only a few counts. V is TRBV20-1 and J is TRBJ2-3; tentatively, D is TRBD2 (5 bases). V lost 3 bases, J lost 2 bases, and 15 bases lay in between. Germline V lookup: CDR1 DFQATT, CDR2 SNEGSKA (reference sequence). The CDR3 is 15 residues long. The CDR3 DNA is TGCAGTGCTAGTCTGACCCAGCGGTTCACAGATACGCAGTATTTT. Residues: CSASLTQRFTDTQYF.

The rearrangement uses TRBV20-1 and TRBJ2-3; no reliable D call. V lost 2 bases to trimming and J lost 2 bases, with 11 bases between them. Germline V gene data show CDR1 as DFQATT and CDR2 as SNEGSKA (reference sequence). CDR3 length: 14 residues. CDR3 amino acids: CSARPGTTTDTQYF. The CDR3 DNA sequence: TGCAGTGCTAGACCTGGCACCACCACAGATACGCAGTATTTT.

V and J are TRBV20-1 and TRBJ2-5; a weak D match, TRBD1 (5 bases). The CDR3 has 17 amino acids. Germline V gene sequence: CDR1 DFQATT, CDR2 SNEGSKA (reference sequence). V was cut by 3 bases and J by 5 bases, with 25 bases left in between. Written as DNA, the CDR3 is TGCAGTGCTAGGCCTCGCGGTCTTGTCAGGGATCCGGAGACCCAGTACTTC. Protein product: CSARPRGLVRDPETQYF.

This chain links TRBV20-1 with TRBJ1-1, with a tentative D call TRBD1 (5 bases). The CDR3 length is 15 residues. The ends were cut back, 3 bases at V and 0 bases at J, with 14 bases in the middle. The germline gives CDR1 DFQATT, CDR2 SNEGSKA (reference sequence). The CDR3 DNA follows: TGCAGTGCTAGGGATGCCGGGACGCTGAACACTGAAGCTTTCTTT. This gives the protein CSARDAGTLNTEAFF.

This clonotype was counted a few times. The chain employs TRBV5-1 and TRBJ2-1; D gene unclear. The CDR3 runs 13 residues. Per germline, CDR1 SGHRS and CDR2 YFSETQ. V was cut by 5 bases and J by 7 bases, with 13 bases left in between. The DNA of the CDR3 is TGCGCCAGCAGGCGAACCGATGGGAATGAGCAGTTCTTC. Its protein product is CASRRTDGNEQFF.

This clonotype has more than one count but fewer than ten. Written as DNA, the CDR3 is TGCAGTGCTTCACTAGCGGGGATCGCCTACGAGCAGTACTTC. It encodes CSASLAGIAYEQYF. V is TRBV20-1 and J is TRBJ2-7; the match to TRBD2 covers 10 bases. The CDR3 spans 14 residues. CDR1 is DFQATT, CDR2 SNEGSKA, per germline (reference sequence). After removal of 5 bases from V and 2 bases from J, the junction contained 6 bases not matched to a gene.

The chain has TRBV7-8 and TRBJ1-1; D is perhaps TRBD1 (5 bases). The V gene's germline CDR1 is SGHVS and CDR2 FQNEAQ. The CDR3 length is 14 residues. V was clipped by 5 bases and J by 8 bases, with 18 bases between them. Here the CDR3 reads CASSHRDLLREAFF. The CDR3 nucleotides read TGTGCCAGCAGCCACCGGGACCTATTAAGGGAAGCTTTCTTT. Full variable domain (remainder filled in from reference TRBV7-8 and TRBJ1-1): GAGVSQSPRYKVAKRGQDVALRCDPISGHVSLFWYQQALGQGPEFLTYFQNEAQLDKSGLPSDRFFAERPEGSVSTLKIQRTQQEDSAVYLCASSHRDLLREAFFGQGTRLTVV.

This clonotype was counted a few times. The chain couples TRBV12-3 or TRBV12-4 to TRBJ2-1; 7 nucleotides line up with TRBD2. Unmatched junction bases numbered 11, after V lost 5 bases and J lost 4 bases. The CDR3 runs to 16 residues. The CDR3 DNA sequence: TGTGCCAGCAGTCCTCCCGGGTGGGGGGGGTACAATGAGCAGTTCTTC. It translates to CASSPPGWGGYNEQFF.

The chain is built from TRBV5-1 and TRBJ1-1; D may be TRBD1 (6 bases). With 2 bases removed from V and 6 bases from J, the gap between germline ends came to 8 bases. Germline V gene sequence: CDR1 SGHRS, CDR2 YFSETQ. This CDR3 is built from 12 residues. Here the CDR3 DNA reads TGCGCCAGCAGCTTTGCAGGGGCTGAAGCTTTCTTT. It codes for CASSFAGAEAFF.

This clonotype has ten or more counts. This chain uses TRBV25-1 with TRBJ2-2; 7 positions match TRBD2. From germline, CDR1 is MGHDK and CDR2 SYGVNS. The CDR3 spans 15 residues. After removal of 1 base from V and 4 bases from J, the junction contained 3 bases not matched to a gene. The DNA of the CDR3 is TGTGCCAGCAGTGAATTGGCGGGAGCCACCGGGGAGCTGTTTTTT. Its protein product is CASSELAGATGELFF.